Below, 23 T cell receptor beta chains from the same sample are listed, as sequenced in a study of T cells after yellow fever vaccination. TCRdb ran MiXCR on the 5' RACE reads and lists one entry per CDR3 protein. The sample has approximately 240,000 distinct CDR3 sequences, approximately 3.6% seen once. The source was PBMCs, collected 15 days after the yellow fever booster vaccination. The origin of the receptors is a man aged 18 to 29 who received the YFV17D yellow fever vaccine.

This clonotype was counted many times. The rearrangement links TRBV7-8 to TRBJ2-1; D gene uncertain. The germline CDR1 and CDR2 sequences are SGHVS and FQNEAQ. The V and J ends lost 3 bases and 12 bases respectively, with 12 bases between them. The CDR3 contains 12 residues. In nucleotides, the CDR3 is TGTGCCAGCAGCTTCTCCGCGAAGTGGCAGTTCTTC. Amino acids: CASSFSAKWQFF.

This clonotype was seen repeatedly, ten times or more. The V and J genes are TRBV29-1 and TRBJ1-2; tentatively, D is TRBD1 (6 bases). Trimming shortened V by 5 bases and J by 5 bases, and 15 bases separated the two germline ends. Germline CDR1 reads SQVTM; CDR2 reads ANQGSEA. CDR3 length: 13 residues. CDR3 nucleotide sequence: TGCAGCGTTCACAGGGACCCTCCGTATGGCTACACCTTC. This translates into CSVHRDPPYGYTF.

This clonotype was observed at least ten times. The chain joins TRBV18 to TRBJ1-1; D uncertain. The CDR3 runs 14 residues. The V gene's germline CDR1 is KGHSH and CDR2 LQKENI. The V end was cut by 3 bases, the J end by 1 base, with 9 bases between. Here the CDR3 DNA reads TGTGCCAGCTCACCGCGGGAGGCGAACACTGAAGCTTTCTTT. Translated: CASSPREANTEAFF.

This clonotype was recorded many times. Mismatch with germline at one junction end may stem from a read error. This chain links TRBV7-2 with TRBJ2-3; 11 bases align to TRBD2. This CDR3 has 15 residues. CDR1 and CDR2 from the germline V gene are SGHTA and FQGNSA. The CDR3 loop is CASSIAGGRTDTQYF. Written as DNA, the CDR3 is TGTGCCAGCAGCATAGCGGGGGGGCGCACAGATACGCAGTATTTT.

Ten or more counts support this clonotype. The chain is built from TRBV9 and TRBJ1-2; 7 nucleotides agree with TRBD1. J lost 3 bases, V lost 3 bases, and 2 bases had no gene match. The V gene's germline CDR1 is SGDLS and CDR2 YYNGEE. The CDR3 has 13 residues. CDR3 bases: TGTGCCAGCAGCGCCGGACAGGACTATGGCTACACCTTC. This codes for CASSAGQDYGYTF.

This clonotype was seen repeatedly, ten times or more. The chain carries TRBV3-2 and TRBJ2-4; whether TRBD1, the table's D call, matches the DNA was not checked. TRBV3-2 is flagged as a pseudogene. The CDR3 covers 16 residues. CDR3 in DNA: TGTGCCAGCAGCTTGGGACCACCCAAAACCAAAAACATTCAGTACTTC. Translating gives CASSLGPPKTKNIQYF.

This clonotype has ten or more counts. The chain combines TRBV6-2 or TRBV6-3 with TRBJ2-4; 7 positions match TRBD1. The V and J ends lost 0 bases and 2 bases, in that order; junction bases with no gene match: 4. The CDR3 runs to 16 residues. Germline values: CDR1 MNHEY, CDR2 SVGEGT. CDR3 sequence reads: CASSYSGQFSKNIQYF. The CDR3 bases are TGTGCCAGCAGTTACTCGGGACAGTTCTCCAAAAACATTCAGTACTTC.

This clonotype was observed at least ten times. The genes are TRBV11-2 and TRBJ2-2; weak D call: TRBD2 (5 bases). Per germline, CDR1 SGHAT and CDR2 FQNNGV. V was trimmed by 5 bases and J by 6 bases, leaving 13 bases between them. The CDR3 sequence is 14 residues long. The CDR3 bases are TGTGCCAGCAGCCCGCTGGAGGTCGCCGGGGAGCTGTTTTTT. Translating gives CASSPLEVAGELFF. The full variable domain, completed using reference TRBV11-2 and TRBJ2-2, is EAGVAQSPRYKIIEKRQSVAFWCNPISGHATLYWYQQILGQGPKLLIQFQNNGVVDDSQLPKDRFSAERLKGVDSTLKIQPAKLEDSAVYLCASSPLEVAGELFFGEGSRLTVL.

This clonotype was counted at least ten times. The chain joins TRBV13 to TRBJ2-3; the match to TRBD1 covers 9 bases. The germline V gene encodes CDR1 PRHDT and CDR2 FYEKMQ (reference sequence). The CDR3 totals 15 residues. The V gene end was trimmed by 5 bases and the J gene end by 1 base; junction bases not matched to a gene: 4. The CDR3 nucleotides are TGTGCCAGCAGCGACCGGGACAGGGGCACAGATACGCAGTATTTT. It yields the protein CASSDRDRGTDTQYF.

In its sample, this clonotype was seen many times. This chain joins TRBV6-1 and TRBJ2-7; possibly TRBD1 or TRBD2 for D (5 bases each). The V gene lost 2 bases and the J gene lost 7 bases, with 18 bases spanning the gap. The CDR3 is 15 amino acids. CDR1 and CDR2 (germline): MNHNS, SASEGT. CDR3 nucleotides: TGTGCCAGCAGTGAAATCCCGGACACGGCGGGTGAGCAGTACGTC. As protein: CASSEIPDTAGEQYV.

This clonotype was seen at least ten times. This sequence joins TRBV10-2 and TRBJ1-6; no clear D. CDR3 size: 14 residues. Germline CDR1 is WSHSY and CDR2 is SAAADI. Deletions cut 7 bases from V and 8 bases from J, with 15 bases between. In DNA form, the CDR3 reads TGCGCCAGCAAGGAGGTTAGCCTTGATTCACCCCTCCACTTT. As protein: CASKEVSLDSPLHF.

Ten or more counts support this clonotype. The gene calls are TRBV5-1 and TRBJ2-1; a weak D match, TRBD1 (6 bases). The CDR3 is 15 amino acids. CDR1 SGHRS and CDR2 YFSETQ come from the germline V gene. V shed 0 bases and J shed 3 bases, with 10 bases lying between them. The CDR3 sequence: CASSLAADSYNEQFF. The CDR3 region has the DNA TGCGCCAGCAGCTTGGCAGCGGACAGCTACAATGAGCAGTTCTTC. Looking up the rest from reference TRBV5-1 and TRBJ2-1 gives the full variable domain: KAGVTQTPRYLIKTRGQQVTLSCSPISGHRSVSWYQQTPGQGLQFLFEYFSETQRNKGNFPGRFSGRQFSNSRSEMNVSTLELGDSALYLCASSLAADSYNEQFFGPGTRLTVL.

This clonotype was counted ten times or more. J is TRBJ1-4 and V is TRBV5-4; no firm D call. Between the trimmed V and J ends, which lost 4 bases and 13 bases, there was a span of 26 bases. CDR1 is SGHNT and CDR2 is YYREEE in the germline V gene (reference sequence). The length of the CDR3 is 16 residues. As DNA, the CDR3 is TGTGCCAGCAGCATAAACAGTGCTATATCCCCTGAAGGACTGTTTTTT. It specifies CASSINSAISPEGLFF.

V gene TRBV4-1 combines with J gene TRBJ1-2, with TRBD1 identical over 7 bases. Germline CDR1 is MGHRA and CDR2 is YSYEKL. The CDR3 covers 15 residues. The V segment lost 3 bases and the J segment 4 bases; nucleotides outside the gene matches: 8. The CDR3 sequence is CASSHKTGAGYGYTF. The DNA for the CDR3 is TGCGCCAGCAGCCATAAAACAGGGGCAGGCTATGGCTACACCTTC.

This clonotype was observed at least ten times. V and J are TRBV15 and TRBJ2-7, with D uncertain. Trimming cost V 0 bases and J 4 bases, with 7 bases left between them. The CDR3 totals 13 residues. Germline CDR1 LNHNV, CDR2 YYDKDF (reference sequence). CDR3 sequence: CATSREYYYEQYF. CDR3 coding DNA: TGTGCCACCAGCAGAGAGTACTATTACGAGCAGTACTTC. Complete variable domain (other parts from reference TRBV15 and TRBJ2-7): DAMVIQNPRYQVTQFGKPVTLSCSQTLNHNVMYWYQQKSSQAPKLLFHYYDKDFNNEADTPDNFQSRRPNTSFCFLDIRSPGLGDTAMYLCATSREYYYEQYFGPGTRLTVT.

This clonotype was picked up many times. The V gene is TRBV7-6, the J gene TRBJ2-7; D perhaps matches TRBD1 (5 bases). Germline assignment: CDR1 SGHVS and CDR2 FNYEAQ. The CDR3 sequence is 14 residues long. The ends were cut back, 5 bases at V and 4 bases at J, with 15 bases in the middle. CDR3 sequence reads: CASSLETASYEQYF. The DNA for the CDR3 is TGTGCCAGCAGCCTGGAGACAGCCAGTTACGAGCAGTACTTC.

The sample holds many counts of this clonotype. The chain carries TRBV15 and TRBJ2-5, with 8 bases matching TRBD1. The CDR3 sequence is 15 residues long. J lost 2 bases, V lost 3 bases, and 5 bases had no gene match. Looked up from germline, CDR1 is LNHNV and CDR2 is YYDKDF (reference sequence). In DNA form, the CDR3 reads TGTGCCACCAGCAGTATTGGACAGGGACAAGAGACCCAGTACTTC. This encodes CATSSIGQGQETQYF.

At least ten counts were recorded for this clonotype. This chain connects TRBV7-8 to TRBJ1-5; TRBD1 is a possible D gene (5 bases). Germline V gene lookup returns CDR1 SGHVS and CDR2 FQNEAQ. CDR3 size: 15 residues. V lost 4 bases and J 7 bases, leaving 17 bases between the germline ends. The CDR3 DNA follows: TGTGCCAGCAGCTGGGGACGCCTAGTCAGCCAGCCCCAGCATTTT. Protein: CASSWGRLVSQPQHF.

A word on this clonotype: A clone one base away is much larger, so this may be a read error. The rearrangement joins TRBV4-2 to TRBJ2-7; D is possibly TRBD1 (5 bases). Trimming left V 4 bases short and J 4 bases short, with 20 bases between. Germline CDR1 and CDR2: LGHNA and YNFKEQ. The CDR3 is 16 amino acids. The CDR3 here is CASSRESTAGSYEQYF. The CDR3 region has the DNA TGTGCCAGCAGCCGCGAATCGACAGCCGGATCGTACGAGCAGTACTTC.

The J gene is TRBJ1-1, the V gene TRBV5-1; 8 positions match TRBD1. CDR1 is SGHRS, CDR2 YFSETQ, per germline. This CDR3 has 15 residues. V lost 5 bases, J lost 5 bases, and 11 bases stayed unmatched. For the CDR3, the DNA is TGCGCCAGCAGAAGGTTCAGGGGGCCTAATACTGAAGCTTTCTTT. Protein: CASRRFRGPNTEAFF.

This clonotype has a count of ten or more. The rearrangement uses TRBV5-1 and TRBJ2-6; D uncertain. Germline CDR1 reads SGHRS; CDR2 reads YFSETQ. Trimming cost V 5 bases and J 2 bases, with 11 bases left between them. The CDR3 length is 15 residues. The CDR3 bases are TGCGCCAGCAGATTTGAGGCAGCTGGGGCCAACGTCCTGACTTTC. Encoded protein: CASRFEAAGANVLTF.

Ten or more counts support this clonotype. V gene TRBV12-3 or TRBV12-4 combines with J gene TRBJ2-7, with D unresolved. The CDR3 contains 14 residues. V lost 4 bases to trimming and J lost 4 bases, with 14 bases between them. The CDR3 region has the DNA TGTGCCAGCAGTTCATTCCCACATTTGTACGAGCAGTACTTC. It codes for CASSSFPHLYEQYF.

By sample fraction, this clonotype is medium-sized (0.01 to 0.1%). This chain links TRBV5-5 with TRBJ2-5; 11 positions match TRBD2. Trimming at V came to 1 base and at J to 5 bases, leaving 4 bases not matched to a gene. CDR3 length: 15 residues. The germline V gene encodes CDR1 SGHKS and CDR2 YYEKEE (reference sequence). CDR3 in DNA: TGTGCCAGCAGCTTGTTTAGCGGGGGGGCCGAGACCCAGTACTTC. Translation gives CASSLFSGGAETQYF. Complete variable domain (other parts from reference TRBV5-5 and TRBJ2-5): DAGVTQSPTHLIKTRGQQVTLRCSPISGHKSVSWYQQVLGQGPQFIFQYYEKEERGRGNFPDRFSARQFPNYSSELNVNALLLGDSALYLCASSLFSGGAETQYFGPGTRLLVL.